Each of the 2 T cell receptor beta chains below was sequenced from the same sample in a study of Graves' ophthalmopathy and Graves' hyperthyroidism. RNA transcripts served as template for amplifying TCR beta CDR3 sequences. First-round RT-PCR relied on HTBI primers, and a second-round multiplex PCR came next. MiXCR, run by TCRdb on the multiplex PCR reads, gives a single entry per CDR3 protein. This table has roughly 51,000 distinct CDR3 sequences, around 48% appearing once. Source material: peripheral blood. Receptors were obtained from an adult man with Graves' ophthalmopathy.

The V call is TRBV19, the J call TRBJ2-6; 7 bases match TRBD1. The CDR3 contains 15 residues. V lost 5 bases and J lost 2; bases outside the gene matches: 3. Germline V lookup: CDR1 LNHDA, CDR2 SQIVND (reference sequence). In DNA, the CDR3 is TGTGCCAGTAGTCACACAGGGGCTGGGGCCAACGTCCTGACTTTC. It is translated as CASSHTGAGANVLTF.

This clonotype appeared many times. The genes are TRBV4-1 and TRBJ2-7; D gene ambiguous. This CDR3 has 17 amino acids. Trimming took 0 bases from V and 3 from J, leaving 18 bases between them. Germline V CDR1 and CDR2: MGHRA, YSYEKL. Written as DNA, the CDR3 is TGCGCCAGCAGCCAAGACCCACCTTTTGCAGATCTCTACGAGCAGTACTTC. Translated, it gives CASSQDPPFADLYEQYF.